Each of the 19 T cell receptor beta chains below was sequenced from the same sample in a study of T cells in localized non-small cell lung cancer. Clones were read by immunoSEQ multiplex PCR, and TCRdb kept only the in-frame ones, dropping some. The table has 20,000 to 30,000 clones, roughly nine tenths seen once. The sample consisted of peripheral blood, taken before any cancer treatment. The receptors originated from a woman aged 35 to 70 with stage I lung adenocarcinoma.

V usage is TRBV10-3 and J usage is TRBJ2-7, with D perhaps TRBD2 (5 bases). This CDR3 is built from 13 residues. Germline assignment: CDR1 ENHRY and CDR2 SYGVKD. V was pared by 8 bases and J by 5 bases, with 16 bases between. CDR3 sequence: CAIAGLSGNEQYF. In DNA, the CDR3 is TGTGCCATCGCGGGCCTCTCGGGAAACGAGCAGTACTTC.

The V call is TRBV5-1, the J call TRBJ2-2, with D tentatively TRBD2 (6 bases). The V gene's germline CDR1 is SGHRS and CDR2 YFSETQ. The V gene lost 4 bases and the J gene lost 5 bases, with 9 bases spanning the gap. CDR3 size: 13 residues. CDR3 residues: CASSRRDTGELFF. In DNA, the CDR3 is TGCGCCAGCAGCAGGCGGGATACCGGGGAGCTGTTTTTT.

This chain links TRBV25-1 with TRBJ1-5; TRBD1 matches at 8 bases. Germline CDR1 is MGHDK and CDR2 is SYGVNS. After removal of 3 bases from V and 5 bases from J, the junction contained 3 bases not matched to a gene. The CDR3 totals 14 residues. CDR3 loop: CASSDQGAHQPQHF. In DNA, the CDR3 is TGTGCCAGCAGTGACCAGGGGGCGCATCAGCCCCAGCATTTT.

CDR3 coding DNA: TGTGCCAGCAGTCCGGGACAGGGGTTTCGAGAGACCCAGTACTTC. Encoded protein: CASSPGQGFRETQYF. The chain is built from TRBV9 and TRBJ2-5, with 10 bases aligning to TRBD1. This CDR3 contains 15 residues. The germline CDR1 and CDR2 sequences are SGDLS and YYNGEE. J gave up 4 bases and V 5 bases, and 8 bases lay outside the gene matches.

This chain connects TRBV18 to TRBJ1-2; tentative D call: TRBD1 (5 bases). In germline, CDR1 is KGHSH, CDR2 LQKENI. V lost 3 bases and J lost 5, with 10 bases in between. The CDR3 is 13 residues long. The CDR3 protein is CASSPPTGYGYTF. Here the CDR3 DNA reads TGTGCCAGCTCACCCCCCACAGGTTATGGCTACACCTTC.

V usage is TRBV27 and J usage is TRBJ1-1; TRBD1 is a possible D gene (6 bases). The germline V gene encodes CDR1 MNHEY and CDR2 SMNVEV (reference sequence). Trimming took 6 bases from V and 4 from J, leaving 12 bases between them. The CDR3 has 13 residues. CDR3 amino acids: CASSRQEGTEAFF. The CDR3 DNA reads as TGTGCCAGCAGCCGACAGGAGGGCACTGAAGCTTTCTTT.

The chain's CDR3 is CAISGWTGGTDTQYF. The DNA of the CDR3 is TGTGCCATCAGTGGATGGACAGGAGGTACAGATACGCAGTATTTT. V usage is TRBV10-3 and J usage is TRBJ2-3; 7 bases agree with TRBD1. V gave up 4 bases and J gave up 3 bases; unmatched junction bases: 7. CDR1 ENHRY and CDR2 SYGVKD come from the germline V gene. The CDR3 is made up of 15 amino acids.

V and J are TRBV2 and TRBJ1-2; 8 nucleotides match TRBD1. The V gene's germline CDR1 is SNHLY and CDR2 FYNNEI. The length of the CDR3 is 13 residues. With V trimmed by 5 bases and J by 6 bases, 5 bases remained unmatched. CDR3 coding DNA: TGTGCCAGCAGTTTGACAGGGGCCCATGGCTACACCTTC. Residues: CASSLTGAHGYTF.

This clone was detected once. The chain joins TRBV28 to TRBJ2-7; D gene uncertain. From germline, CDR1 is MDHEN and CDR2 SYDVKM. Trimming stripped 5 bases from V and 0 bases from J, with 5 bases between. The CDR3 sequence is 12 residues long. In nucleotides, the CDR3 is TGTGCCAGCAGTGTCAGCTCCTACGAGCAGTACTTC. Translation gives CASSVSSYEQYF.

V and J are TRBV5-1 and TRBJ2-3; D call uncertain. The V gene's germline CDR1 is SGHRS and CDR2 YFSETQ. The CDR3 extends over 16 amino acids. Trimming took 3 bases from V and 0 from J, leaving 14 bases between them. The CDR3 here is CASSSDGLTSTDTQYF. The CDR3 region has the DNA TGCGCCAGCAGCTCCGACGGATTGACTAGCACAGATACGCAGTATTTT. Looking up the rest from reference TRBV5-1 and TRBJ2-3 gives the full variable domain: KAGVTQTPRYLIKTRGQQVTLSCSPISGHRSVSWYQQTPGQGLQFLFEYFSETQRNKGNFPGRFSGRQFSNSRSEMNVSTLELGDSALYLCASSSDGLTSTDTQYFGPGTRLTVL.

As regards this clone: One end of the junction fails to match germline, which may point to a read error. This chain links TRBV6-6 with TRBJ2-2, with TRBD1 identical over 8 bases. Germline V gene lookup returns CDR1 MNHNY and CDR2 SVGAGI (reference sequence). This CDR3 has 14 amino acids. Here the CDR3 reads CGSRGLANTGELFF. For the CDR3, the DNA is TGTGGCAGCAGGGGGCTGGCTAACACCGGGGAGCTGTTTTTT.

The gene calls are TRBV7-9 and TRBJ2-1; possible D gene TRBD2, 5 bases. The CDR3 sequence is 14 residues long. Germline assignment: CDR1 SEHNR and CDR2 FQNEAQ (reference sequence). The V end lost 11 bases, the J end lost 9 bases, and 23 bases lay between the germline ends. CDR3 in amino acids: CAVPSRAQTGEQFF. In DNA form, the CDR3 reads TGTGCCGTCCCTTCGCGGGCGCAGACCGGTGAGCAGTTCTTC.

The chain recombines TRBV10-3 with TRBJ2-2; TRBD2 agrees at 13 bases. Germline V gene data show CDR1 as ENHRY and CDR2 as SYGVKD. This CDR3 is built from 14 residues. Trimming removed 6 bases from V and 6 bases from J; junction bases left unmatched: 1. CDR3 sequence reads: CAIRTSGRPGELFF. As DNA, the CDR3 is TGTGCCATCAGGACTAGCGGGAGGCCCGGGGAGCTGTTTTTT.

This sequence joins TRBV6-1 and TRBJ1-1; TRBD1 matches at 7 bases. The ends lost 3 bases at V and 0 bases at J; junction bases unmatched: 7. Germline V lookup: CDR1 MNHNS, CDR2 SASEGT. This CDR3 has 16 residues. The CDR3 DNA is TGTGCCAGCAGTGATCGCCCAGGGGGGATGAACACTGAAGCTTTCTTT. This codes for CASSDRPGGMNTEAFF.

The V call is TRBV9, the J call TRBJ1-5; a weak D match, TRBD1 (6 bases). V lost 4 bases to trimming and J lost 3 bases, with 14 bases between them. Germline V gene lookup returns CDR1 SGDLS and CDR2 YYNGEE. This CDR3 comprises 15 residues. This CDR3 reads CASSPRGHPNQPQHF. CDR3 sequence (DNA): TGTGCCAGCAGCCCTCGGGGACACCCCAATCAGCCCCAGCATTTT.

The CDR3 sequence: CASKAGSVYEQYF. CDR3 bases: TGTGCCAGCAAGGCCGGGTCAGTCTACGAGCAGTACTTC. This chain uses TRBV2 with TRBJ2-7; D gene ambiguous. CDR3 length: 13 residues. The germline V and J ends were trimmed by 7 bases and 3 bases, with 13 bases remaining between them. Per germline, CDR1 SNHLY and CDR2 FYNNEI.

The count of this clone is one. This chain links TRBV5-1 with TRBJ2-2; D ambiguous. The CDR3 spans 13 residues. The germline V and J ends were trimmed by 4 bases and 5 bases, with 9 bases remaining between them. CDR1 is SGHRS and CDR2 is YFSETQ in the germline V gene. The CDR3 sequence is CASSIEETGELFF. CDR3 nucleotides: TGCGCCAGCAGCATTGAGGAAACCGGGGAGCTGTTTTTT.

V is TRBV6-6 and J is TRBJ2-7; D possibly corresponds to TRBD2 (6 bases). Germline-derived CDR1 and CDR2 are MNHNY and SVGAGI (reference sequence). V dropped 8 bases and J dropped 5 bases, with 22 bases sitting between them. The CDR3 extends over 15 amino acids. The CDR3 DNA reads TGTGCCAGCTCCATCGCTTTCGGGACTCCGGACGAGCAGTACTTC. Protein sequence: CASSIAFGTPDEQYF.

The chain carries TRBV6-5 and TRBJ1-2; 12 bases are shared with TRBD1. Germline CDR1 is MNHEY and CDR2 is SVGAGI. The CDR3 contains 14 residues. With 5 bases clipped from V and 7 bases from J, the junction kept 5 bases outside the gene matches. The CDR3 here is CASSTGQGAFGYTF. CDR3 DNA: TGTGCCAGCAGTACGGGACAGGGGGCCTTTGGCTACACCTTC.